The 22 T cell receptor beta chains listed next were all sequenced from one sample in a study of blood T cell repertoires in COVID-19. The assay was immunoSEQ multiplex PCR, and TCRdb's table has in-frame clones only and misses some. The sample lists about 270,000 clones, under 90% occurring once. Input material: peripheral blood. All receptors come from a woman aged 18-29 years with acute or convalescent COVID-19.

The rearrangement links TRBV4-2 to TRBJ2-2; D unclear. CDR3 length equals 15 residues. V lost 1 base, J lost 0 bases, and 6 bases lay in between. Germline CDR1 LGHNA, CDR2 YNFKEQ. CDR3 amino acids: CASSQGLTNTGELFF. CDR3 nucleotide sequence: TGTGCCAGCAGCCAAGGTTTAACGAACACCGGGGAGCTGTTTTTT.

The gene calls are TRBV7-9 and TRBJ2-1; 16 nucleotides line up with TRBD2. The length of the CDR3 is 17 residues. The V segment lost 5 bases and the J segment 2 bases; nucleotides outside the gene matches: 3. Germline CDR1 and CDR2: SEHNR and FQNEAQ (reference sequence). Here the CDR3 reads CASSKGLAGGPYNEQFF. In nucleotides, the CDR3 is TGTGCCAGCAGCAAGGGACTAGCGGGAGGGCCCTACAATGAGCAGTTCTTC.

J is TRBJ1-3 and V is TRBV6-5; D unresolved. The V end was cut by 5 bases, the J end by 1 base, with 12 bases between. In germline, CDR1 is MNHEY, CDR2 SVGAGI. The CDR3 length is 15 residues. CDR3 nucleotides: TGTGCCAGCAGTACCCCGGGGAGTTCTGGAAACACCATATATTTT. This sequence encodes CASSTPGSSGNTIYF.

The gene calls are TRBV5-4 and TRBJ2-1, with 13 nucleotides matching TRBD2. Losses at the gene ends were 7 bases for V and 5 bases for J; bases not matched to a gene: 6. Germline V lookup: CDR1 SGHNT, CDR2 YYREEE (reference sequence). There are 15 residues in the CDR3. CDR3 residues: CASRLAGGRDNEQFF. In nucleotides, the CDR3 is TGTGCCAGCCGACTAGCGGGAGGAAGGGACAATGAGCAGTTCTTC.

V usage is TRBV9 and J usage is TRBJ2-5; the match to TRBD2 covers 7 bases. The V and J ends lost 4 bases and 3 bases, in that order; junction bases with no gene match: 12. The CDR3 is made up of 16 amino acids. Germline V gene sequence: CDR1 SGDLS, CDR2 YYNGEE. CDR3 amino acids: CASSPRAGVRKETQYF. The CDR3 nucleotides read TGTGCCAGCAGCCCCCGGGCGGGAGTACGCAAAGAGACCCAGTACTTC.

The gene calls are TRBV7-2 and TRBJ2-1; 7 nucleotides match TRBD1. CDR3 length equals 14 residues. Germline values: CDR1 SGHTA, CDR2 FQGNSA. The V gene end was trimmed by 7 bases and the J gene end by 0 bases; junction bases not matched to a gene: 3. As DNA, the CDR3 is TGTGCCAGCACAGGGGGAAGCTCCTACAATGAGCAGTTCTTC. Translation: CASTGGSSYNEQFF.

The sample holds one count of this clone. The gene calls are TRBV7-9 and TRBJ1-3, with TRBD1 as a possible D gene (6 bases). Between the trimmed V and J ends, which lost 5 bases and 8 bases, there was a span of 13 bases. CDR3 length: 13 residues. From germline, CDR1 is SEHNR and CDR2 FQNEAQ (reference sequence). The CDR3 DNA sequence: TGTGCCAGCAGCACCGGGACAATCCACACCATATATTTT. This translates into CASSTGTIHTIYF.

The chain couples TRBV28 to TRBJ2-1; 10 bases line up with TRBD2. The CDR3 covers 14 residues. The V gene's germline CDR1 is MDHEN and CDR2 SYDVKM. The V and J ends lost 6 bases and 10 bases, in that order; junction bases with no gene match: 9. Here the CDR3 DNA reads TGTGCCAGCAGGCTCAGCGGGAGGGCCTACGAGCAGTTCTTC. It yields the protein CASRLSGRAYEQFF.

The J gene is TRBJ2-3, the V gene TRBV21-1; TRBD2, as called in the table, went unchecked against the DNA. TRBV21-1 is recorded as a pseudogene. This CDR3 comprises 16 residues. The CDR3 nucleotides are TGTGCCAGCAGCAACTCAGGGACTAGCGGGAATGATACGCAGTATTTT. As protein: CASSNSGTSGNDTQYF.

This chain uses TRBV7-9 with TRBJ1-5; a possible D gene is TRBD1 (6 bases). The CDR3 is made up of 13 amino acids. The germline V gene has CDR1 SEHNR and CDR2 FQNEAQ (reference sequence). The V gene lost 1 base and the J gene lost 7 bases, with 8 bases spanning the gap. The DNA for the CDR3 is TGTGCCAGCAGCTTAGTTCAGGGGCAGCCCCAGCATTTT. As protein: CASSLVQGQPQHF.

This clone was picked up one time. This chain connects TRBV30 to TRBJ2-1; 7 nucleotides line up with TRBD2. V dropped 0 bases and J dropped 0; count of bases not matched to a gene: 11. The CDR3 has 18 residues. Germline V gene lookup returns CDR1 GTSNPN and CDR2 SVGIG (reference sequence). The chain's CDR3 is CAWSVQLSGLSSYNEQFF. DNA for the CDR3: TGTGCCTGGAGTGTACAGCTTAGCGGGCTAAGCTCCTACAATGAGCAGTTCTTC.

V gene TRBV7-9 combines with J gene TRBJ2-3, with TRBD1 matching over 11 bases. Germline V gene lookup returns CDR1 SEHNR and CDR2 FQNEAQ (reference sequence). CDR3 size: 17 residues. V lost 5 bases, J lost 1 base, and 8 bases stayed unmatched. In DNA, the CDR3 is TGTGCCAGCAGCCCCCGGTTGGGACAGGGGGGCACAGATACGCAGTATTTT. Translation: CASSPRLGQGGTDTQYF.

The genes are TRBV14 and TRBJ2-1; 11 bases fit TRBD2. CDR3 length equals 18 residues. CDR1 is SGHDN and CDR2 is FVKESK in the germline V gene. V gave up 0 bases and J gave up 1 base; unmatched junction bases: 5. As DNA, the CDR3 is TGTGCCAGCAGCCAAGATCTACTAGCGGGAGTGTCCTACAATGAGCAGTTCTTC. Protein product: CASSQDLLAGVSYNEQFF.

This clone was seen more than once but under ten times. The rearrangement joins TRBV7-3 to TRBJ2-1; 9 bases agree with TRBD2. The CDR3 has 15 residues. Germline-derived CDR1 and CDR2 are SGHTA and FQGTGA. The J segment lost 5 bases and the V segment lost 7 bases, leaving 9 bases of the junction unmatched. The DNA of the CDR3 is TGTGCCAGCATCCTCGGACTAGCGTCAAACAATGAGCAGTTCTTC. Its protein is CASILGLASNNEQFF.

The chain couples TRBV5-4 to TRBJ2-1; D gene ambiguous. V dropped 0 bases and J dropped 5 bases, with 12 bases sitting between them. Germline CDR1 and CDR2: SGHNT and YYREEE (reference sequence). This CDR3 is built from 15 residues. The CDR3 coding sequence is TGTGCCAGCAGCTTGGATACTGTTTCGAACAATGAGCAGTTCTTC. Translated, it gives CASSLDTVSNNEQFF.

This clone appeared a single time. This chain uses TRBV19 with TRBJ1-2, with D perhaps matching TRBD1 (6 bases). CDR1 and CDR2 (germline): LNHDA, SQIVND (reference sequence). V was trimmed by 9 bases and J by 6 bases, leaving 20 bases between them. This CDR3 is 14 amino acids long. In DNA form, the CDR3 reads TGTGCCAGGAGGGGACACGGGACGCAAGATGGCTACACCTTC. It codes for CARRGHGTQDGYTF.

The CDR3 coding sequence is TGTGCCAGCAGCCCCTGGGACTCCGGGTTGGGTATTTATGGCTACACCTTC. This codes for CASSPWDSGLGIYGYTF. The chain is built from TRBV7-2 and TRBJ1-2, with D maybe TRBD1 (5 bases). Germline values: CDR1 SGHTA, CDR2 FQGNSA. The V gene lost 5 bases and the J gene lost 5 bases, with 24 bases spanning the gap. The CDR3 has 17 residues.

The chain joins TRBV5-8 to TRBJ1-2; no clear D. The CDR3 has 13 amino acids. The V gene lost 4 bases and the J gene lost 4 bases, with 11 bases spanning the gap. Germline V gene sequence: CDR1 SGHTS, CDR2 YDEGEE. The DNA for the CDR3 is TGTGCCAGCAGCCCCGGGTTGAGCTATGGCTACACCTTC. Translated: CASSPGLSYGYTF.

This sequence joins TRBV11-2 and TRBJ2-7; D is possibly TRBD2 (6 bases). This CDR3 is built from 17 residues. Germline assignment: CDR1 SGHAT and CDR2 FQNNGV. V dropped 1 base and J dropped 2 bases, with 18 bases sitting between them. CDR3 nucleotide sequence: TGTGCCAGCAGCTTAGGTTATTGGGGGACTGACCCCTACGAGCAGTACTTC. Translation: CASSLGYWGTDPYEQYF.

The rearrangement links TRBV6-5 to TRBJ1-1; 9 bases match TRBD1. CDR3 length: 15 amino acids. Germline V CDR1 and CDR2: MNHEY, SVGAGI. V was pared by 2 bases and J by 6 bases, with 7 bases of the junction left unmatched. CDR3 DNA sequence: TGTGCCAGCAGTTACGGGTTGACAGGGGGTTCTGAAGCTTTCTTT. It specifies CASSYGLTGGSEAFF.

The chain has TRBV6-6 and TRBJ1-2, with 7 bases matching TRBD1. The CDR3 covers 15 residues. Germline V gene data show CDR1 as MNHNY and CDR2 as SVGAGI (reference sequence). V gave up 6 bases and J gave up 3 bases; unmatched junction bases: 10. CDR3 protein: CASRPGDSYYYGYTF. The CDR3 region has the DNA TGTGCCAGCAGACCCGGGGACAGCTACTACTATGGCTACACCTTC.

The rearrangement uses TRBV5-1 and TRBJ2-1, with D maybe TRBD1 (6 bases). The CDR3 covers 15 residues. Germline CDR1 SGHRS, CDR2 YFSETQ. With 1 base removed from V and 1 base from J, the gap between germline ends came to 9 bases. The CDR3 DNA reads as TGCGCCAGCAGCTTGTTTCAGGGGTCCTACAATGAGCAGTTCTTC. Protein product: CASSLFQGSYNEQFF.